This T cell receptor (beta chain) was captured by sequencing in a study of T cell responses to AZD1222 COVID-19 vaccine. Study results and limitations: Reports say nearly half of spike-specific TCRs go after unmutated variant regions.

Measured with immunoSEQ multiplex PCR; TCRdb has only the in-frame clones, and not every one. The repertoire holds roughly 170,000 clones, 90% to 95% seen once, with roughly 0.9% in the top ten. Concerning this clone: Its antigen remains unidentified.

CDR1 is SGHTA, CDR2 FQGNSA, per germline. V was clipped by 2 bases and J by 0 bases, with 5 bases between them. The CDR3 has 15 amino acids. The source was peripheral blood, collected on day 0 of AZD1222 vaccination. The chain combines TRBV7-2 with TRBJ1-6; no clear D gene. The source of this sequence is an adult in good health. CDR3 DNA: TGTGCCAGCAGCTTACACAGCTCCTATAATTCACCCCTCCACTTT. Translated: CASSLHSSYNSPLHF. Looking up the rest from reference TRBV7-2 and TRBJ1-6 gives the full variable domain: GAGVSQSPSNKVTEKGKDVELRCDPISGHTALYWYRQSLGQGLEFLIYFQGNSAPDKSGLPSDRFSAERTGGSVSTLTIQRTQQEDSAVYLCASSLHSSYNSPLHFGNGTRLTVT.